This entry lists 28 T cell receptor beta chains sequenced from one sample in a study of T cells in Graves' hyperthyroidism and ophthalmopathy. The CDR3 regions of TCR beta were amplified from RNA transcripts. In the first-round RT-PCR of the TCR CDR3, the HTBI primer set was used. Each CDR3 protein is one row after TCRdb ran MiXCR on the multiplex PCR reads. The sample includes roughly 500,000 distinct CDR3 sequences, around 46% of them seen just once. The sequencing sample was made of peripheral blood or thyroid tissue (not recorded which). The receptors derive from an adult woman with Graves' disease, either hyperthyroidism or ophthalmopathy (not recorded which).

The rearrangement links TRBV7-9 to TRBJ2-7, with D maybe TRBD1 (5 bases). CDR1 and CDR2 from the germline V gene are SEHNR and FQNEAQ (reference sequence). With 6 bases removed from V and 0 bases from J, the gap between germline ends came to 12 bases. CDR3 length: 14 residues. The CDR3 DNA sequence: TGTGCCAGCAGTCCGGACATGCTCTCCTACGAGCAGTACTTC. Amino acids: CASSPDMLSYEQYF.

In nucleotides, the CDR3 is TGTGCCACCCGAAGGGACACCGTCTCTGGAAACACCATATATTTT. It codes for CATRRDTVSGNTIYF. This chain uses TRBV19 with TRBJ1-3; D may be TRBD1 (6 bases). Germline CDR1 LNHDA, CDR2 SQIVND (reference sequence). The CDR3 is 15 residues long. Trimming stripped 10 bases from V and 0 bases from J, with 16 bases between.

In the case of this clonotype: Its ends do not fully match the called genes, so a read error is possible. The chain recombines TRBV15 with TRBJ1-3; D is unclear. The germline V gene encodes CDR1 LNHNV and CDR2 YYDKDF (reference sequence). This CDR3 comprises 15 residues. This chain's CDR3 is CAASSPSFSGNTIYF. The DNA of the CDR3 is TGTGCCGCCAGCAGTCCTAGCTTCTCTGGAAACACCATATATTTT.

At least ten counts were recorded for this clonotype. The chain carries TRBV7-8 and TRBJ2-5; unclear D gene. There are 14 residues in the CDR3. Trimming stripped 4 bases from V and 4 bases from J, with 13 bases between. Germline CDR1 is SGHVS and CDR2 is FQNEAQ. The CDR3 nucleotides read TGTGCCAGCAGCTACGACTGGTACATAGAGACCCAGTACTTC. Residues: CASSYDWYIETQYF.

The rearrangement joins TRBV20-1 to TRBJ2-7; possible D gene TRBD2, 6 bases. The germline CDR1 and CDR2 sequences are DFQATT and SNEGSKA (reference sequence). The CDR3 runs 13 residues. The V end lost 4 bases, the J end lost 0 bases, and 10 bases lay between the germline ends. The CDR3 spells CSANGGSSYEQYF. CDR3 nucleotide sequence: TGCAGTGCTAATGGGGGGAGCTCCTACGAGCAGTACTTC.

This clonotype has more than one count but fewer than ten. This chain links TRBV6-1 with TRBJ1-1, with 7 bases matching TRBD1. Trimming removed 10 bases from V and 5 bases from J; junction bases left unmatched: 16. The germline CDR1 and CDR2 sequences are MNHNS and SASEGT. This CDR3 comprises 15 residues. The CDR3 nucleotides read TGTGCCAACACACTTTATTCGGAGGGGGCGACTGAAGCTTTCTTT. Translation gives CANTLYSEGATEAFF.

The V and J genes are TRBV9 and TRBJ2-7, with D possibly matching TRBD2 (6 bases). Trimming cost V 2 bases and J 0 bases, with 9 bases left between them. The CDR3 consists of 14 residues. CDR1 is SGDLS and CDR2 is YYNGEE in the germline V gene. CDR3 DNA sequence: TGTGCCAGCAGCGTCCGGGGGTCCTCCTACGAGCAGTACTTC. Protein sequence: CASSVRGSSYEQYF.

The rearrangement joins TRBV29-1 to TRBJ2-2; D may be TRBD1 (6 bases). With 3 bases removed from V and 5 bases from J, the gap between germline ends came to 13 bases. The CDR3 extends over 14 amino acids. Germline V lookup: CDR1 SQVTM, CDR2 ANQGSEA. This CDR3 reads CSVESGTQTGELFF. CDR3 in DNA: TGCAGCGTTGAGTCCGGGACACAGACCGGGGAGCTGTTTTTT.

This clonotype occurred many times. The chain employs TRBV14 and TRBJ1-3; possibly TRBD1 for D (5 bases). Between the trimmed V and J ends, which lost 2 bases and 0 bases, there was a span of 11 bases. The CDR3 contains 16 residues. Germline V CDR1 and CDR2: SGHDN, FVKESK. Written as DNA, the CDR3 is TGTGCCAGCAGCCAATGGGGACCGAACTCTGGAAACACCATATATTTT. As protein: CASSQWGPNSGNTIYF.

Regarding this clonotype: A much larger clone lies one base from this, so it may be a read error. Without the conserved terminal phenylalanine or tryptophan, this CDR3 likely stems from a read error. The rearrangement joins TRBV18 to TRBJ2-5; tentatively, D is TRBD2 (5 bases). Germline CDR1 is KGHSH and CDR2 is LQKENI. The V end lost 4 bases, the J end lost 4 bases, and 10 bases lay between the germline ends. The CDR3 totals 13 residues. DNA for the CDR3: TGTGCCAGCTCACGAAGGAGGATAGAGACCCAGTACCTC. The encoded protein is CASSRRRIETQYL.

CDR3 DNA sequence: TGTGCCACCAGTGAGTTCGGGACCCGCACCGGGGAGCTGTTTTTT. This translates into CATSEFGTRTGELFF. The rearrangement links TRBV24-1 to TRBJ2-2; D possibly matches TRBD1 or TRBD2 (5 bases each). V lost 4 bases, J lost 4 bases, and 12 bases lay in between. There are 15 residues in the CDR3. The germline gives CDR1 KGHDR, CDR2 SFDVKD.

This clonotype was seen many times. The genes are TRBV7-6 and TRBJ1-4; tentatively, D is TRBD1 (5 bases). Trimming cost V 5 bases and J 2 bases, with 21 bases left between them. The CDR3 contains 18 residues. Germline V CDR1 and CDR2: SGHVS, FNYEAQ. The CDR3 protein is CASSHRDPRVGTNEKLFF. In DNA form, the CDR3 reads TGTGCCAGCAGCCACCGGGACCCCAGGGTGGGGACTAATGAAAAACTGTTTTTT.

The table lists this clonotype with many counts. The chain recombines TRBV3-1 with TRBJ1-4, with D unresolved. Per germline, CDR1 LGHDT and CDR2 YNNKEL (reference sequence). The CDR3 runs 14 residues. V shed 4 bases and J shed 7 bases, with 13 bases lying between them. The CDR3 region has the DNA TGTGCCAGCAGCCCGGACGTATGGGCTGAAAAACTGTTTTTT. Translated, it gives CASSPDVWAEKLFF. The complete variable domain, with remaining parts taken from reference TRBV3-1 and TRBJ1-4, reads DTAVSQTPKYLVTQMGNDKSIKCEQNLGHDTMYWYKQDSKKFLKIMFSYNNKELIINETVPNRFSPKSPDKAHLNLHINSLELGDSAVYFCASSPDVWAEKLFFGSGTQLSVL.

For this clonotype: The junction shows a germline mismatch at one end, possibly a read error. The rearrangement links TRBV7-2 to TRBJ2-7; 9 bases align to TRBD1. This CDR3 contains 16 residues. CDR1 SGHTA and CDR2 FQGNSA come from the germline V gene. The CDR3 region is CASSLARTGVPYEQYF. CDR3 in DNA: TGTGCCAGCAGCCTAGCCCGGACAGGGGTCCCCTACGAGCAGTACTTC.

The sample holds a few counts of this clonotype. The gene calls are TRBV29-1 and TRBJ1-2, with no clear D. CDR1 and CDR2 (germline): SQVTM, ANQGSEA. The CDR3 spans 11 residues. Trimming took 6 bases from V and 8 from J, leaving 13 bases between them. This chain's CDR3 is CSVGTLGGYTF. The CDR3 DNA follows: TGCAGCGTAGGCACCCTCGGAGGCTACACCTTC.

The chain links TRBV20-1 to TRBJ1-1, with D possibly matching TRBD1 (6 bases). The germline gives CDR1 DFQATT, CDR2 SNEGSKA (reference sequence). The CDR3 contains 14 residues. Trimming removed 6 bases at V and 4 bases at J, with 18 bases between. The CDR3 coding sequence is TGCAGTGCCCTAAGAGGAGGAGGGGGCACTGAAGCTTTCTTT. This codes for CSALRGGGGTEAFF.

This clonotype was seen once. The chain uses TRBV29-1 and TRBJ2-7; no clear D gene. This CDR3 comprises 12 residues. The V gene's germline CDR1 is SQVTM and CDR2 ANQGSEA. With 5 bases removed from V and 4 bases from J, the gap between germline ends came to 12 bases. Written as DNA, the CDR3 is TGCAGCGTTCTTCGTGATGGATACGAGCAGTACTTC. It translates to CSVLRDGYEQYF.

This clonotype was observed at least ten times. The chain combines TRBV20-1 with TRBJ1-5, with D possibly matching TRBD1 (5 bases). Germline assignment: CDR1 DFQATT and CDR2 SNEGSKA (reference sequence). The V gene lost 6 bases and the J gene lost 0 bases, with 12 bases spanning the gap. CDR3 length: 14 residues. In nucleotides, the CDR3 is TGCAGTGCAAGAAGGGGAAATAGCAATCAGCCCCAGCATTTT. Protein sequence: CSARRGNSNQPQHF.

This clonotype has just a few counts. This may be a read error, as it is one base from a much larger clone. The rearrangement links TRBV10-3 to TRBJ2-7, with TRBD2 matching over 11 bases. After removal of 6 bases from V and 2 bases from J, the junction contained 3 bases not matched to a gene. The CDR3 runs to 14 residues. Looked up from germline, CDR1 is ENHRY and CDR2 is SYGVKD. In nucleotides, the CDR3 is TGTGCCATCAGGGGGACTAGCGGCACCTACGAGCAGTACTTC. Translating gives CAIRGTSGTYEQYF.

V gene TRBV29-1 combines with J gene TRBJ1-1; perhaps TRBD1 as D (5 bases). Trimming left V 4 bases short and J 4 bases short, with 7 bases between. The CDR3 has 11 amino acids. Germline CDR1 SQVTM, CDR2 ANQGSEA. The CDR3 region has the DNA TGCAGCGTTGGTGGGACCACTGAAGCTTTCTTT. It yields the protein CSVGGTTEAFF.

This clonotype was observed at least ten times. This chain joins TRBV30 and TRBJ1-2; perhaps TRBD1 as D (5 bases). The CDR3 runs 11 residues. Germline values: CDR1 GTSNPN, CDR2 SVGIG (reference sequence). V was pared by 3 bases and J by 5 bases, with 7 bases between. CDR3 loop: CAWREGYGYTF. For the CDR3, the DNA is TGTGCCTGGAGGGAGGGGTATGGCTACACCTTC.

This clonotype was detected ten times or more. The chain employs TRBV20-1 and TRBJ2-2; the match to TRBD2 covers 15 bases. V shed 7 bases and J 5 bases; nucleotides not matched to a gene: 14. The CDR3 extends over 18 amino acids. Germline V lookup: CDR1 DFQATT, CDR2 SNEGSKA (reference sequence). CDR3 in amino acids: CSVGGTWTSGRGTGELFF. CDR3 in DNA: TGCAGTGTGGGGGGAACGTGGACTAGCGGGAGGGGAACCGGGGAGCTGTTTTTT.

The V and J genes are TRBV7-9 and TRBJ2-2; 14 bases line up with TRBD2. V lost 3 bases and J lost 6; bases outside the gene matches: 3. Germline V CDR1 and CDR2: SEHNR, FQNEAQ (reference sequence). The CDR3 consists of 16 residues. The CDR3 coding sequence is TGTGCCAGCAGCTTTCCGGGACTAGCGGGAGCCGGGGAGCTGTTTTTT. Amino acids: CASSFPGLAGAGELFF.

The chain uses TRBV12-3 or TRBV12-4 and TRBJ2-5; TRBD1 matches 8 bases. This CDR3 contains 15 residues. V trimming: 3 bases; J trimming: 4 bases; junction bases outside the gene matches: 7. CDR3 coding DNA: TGTGCCAGCAGTTTCGACAGGGGAGAACGAGAGACCCAGTACTTC. This gives the protein CASSFDRGERETQYF.

This clonotype was seen once. The rearrangement uses TRBV19 and TRBJ1-6, with D uncertain. This CDR3 contains 13 residues. Germline V CDR1 and CDR2: LNHDA, SQIVND (reference sequence). V lost 3 bases and J 8 bases, leaving 8 bases between the germline ends. CDR3 loop: CASSIDPHSPLHF. The CDR3 nucleotides read TGTGCCAGTAGTATTGATCCACATTCACCCCTCCACTTT. The full variable domain, with the rest looked up from reference TRBV19 and TRBJ1-6, is DGGITQSPKYLFRKEGQNVTLSCEQNLNHDAMYWYRQDPGQGLRLIYYSQIVNDFQKGDIAEGYSVSREKKESFPLTVTSAQKNPTAFYLCASSIDPHSPLHFGNGTRLTVT.

DNA for the CDR3: TGTGCCATCCTAGGGGGGGAATCGACCTACGAGCATTTT. This codes for CAILGGESTYEHF. The chain recombines TRBV2 with TRBJ1-5; weak D call: TRBD1 (6 bases). Germline values: CDR1 SNHLY, CDR2 FYNNEI. V was pared by 10 bases and J by 14 bases, with 24 bases between. This CDR3 spans 13 amino acids.

This clonotype was picked up many times. The DNA for the CDR3 is TGTGCCAGCAGCCTCCGAGAAGGGCACTACGAGCAGTACTTC. It encodes CASSLREGHYEQYF. The V gene is TRBV7-9, the J gene TRBJ2-7; D call uncertain. The CDR3 loop spans 14 amino acids. Trimming cost V 5 bases and J 3 bases, with 14 bases left between them. Germline V gene lookup returns CDR1 SEHNR and CDR2 FQNEAQ (reference sequence).

The chain has TRBV20-1 and TRBJ2-5, with D maybe TRBD2 (5 bases). Trimming pared 3 bases from V and 9 bases from J, leaving 17 bases between. CDR1 DFQATT and CDR2 SNEGSKA come from the germline V gene (reference sequence). The CDR3 runs 13 residues. Written as DNA, the CDR3 is TGCAGTGCTAGGAGGGTCGTGGATCAGCCCCAGTACTTC. This encodes CSARRVVDQPQYF.